The sample holds a few counts of the clone carrying this T cell receptor (beta chain). This sample was included in a study of blood T cell repertoires in COVID-19. Trimming removed 6 bases at V and 0 bases at J, with 13 bases between. The CDR3 is made up of 15 amino acids. From germline, CDR1 is LGHNA and CDR2 YNFKEQ. Across 24 US areas, participants ranged in age from about 18 to 100 years. Among Cohort 3 donors, those recovered had two negative PCRs, clearance, or symptom resolution. Study processing details: Reference gene primer amplification in the assay estimated nucleated cell counts. The method was immunoSEQ multiplex PCR; TCRdb's version includes in-frame clones alone and lacks a portion of them. V, J and clone size are taken as reported in that table, and D and trimming were inferred from the DNA itself. The repertoire includes roughly 300,000 clones, approximately 84% of them detected once, and approximately 0.99% sits in the top ten.

The source is a woman aged 30 to 39 who had recovered from COVID-19. This chain links TRBV4-2 with TRBJ2-3; D remains ambiguous. The sample was PBMCs or T cells enriched from blood (not recorded which). CDR3 sequence (DNA): TGTGCCAGCAGTCCAATTATCACTAGCACAGATACGCAGTATTTT. Translation: CASSPIITSTDTQYF.